This T cell receptor (beta chain) is drawn from a study of blood T cell repertoires in COVID-19. CDR1 is MNHEY, CDR2 SVGAGI, per germline. The CDR3 totals 13 residues. V dropped 8 bases and J dropped 5; count of bases not matched to a gene: 6. TCRdb's copy holds only in-frame clones and misses some; the assay was immunoSEQ multiplex PCR. The table includes around 230,000 clones, less than 85% detected once. In this sample, this clone turned up once. Sequencing was carried out using peripheral blood. The sequence was obtained from a woman between 65 and 79 years old with active or convalescent COVID-19. The chain has TRBV6-5 and TRBJ1-5, with TRBD1 matching 7 bases. This CDR3 is CASATGVDQPQHF. The DNA of the CDR3 is TGTGCCAGCGCCACAGGGGTCGATCAGCCCCAGCATTTT.